The sequence of this T cell receptor beta chain was determined in a study of shared clonotypes between healthy human individuals. Per germline, CDR1 SGHTA and CDR2 FQGNSA. Trimming shortened V by 4 bases and J by 6 bases, and 12 bases separated the two germline ends. This CDR3 contains 14 residues. Generated by immunoSEQ multiplex PCR, the TCRdb table keeps only in-frame clones and is missing some. The repertoire consists of about 560,000 clones, with just over 75% occurring once and the leading ten covering 9.5% to 15%. The clonotype comes from a woman aged 40 to 49 in good health. Some clones in this sample may be carry-over from other donors' samples. The sequenced material came from PBMCs. The chain is built from TRBV7-2 and TRBJ2-2; D uncertain. As DNA, the CDR3 is TGTGCCAGCAGCTCGTGGATTCAGGCCGGGGAGCTGTTTTTT. This sequence encodes CASSSWIQAGELFF.